The 17 T cell receptor beta chains reported below all come from one sample, sequenced in a study of blood T cell repertoires in COVID-19. Sequencing used immunoSEQ multiplex PCR; TCRdb keeps in-frame clones, though not all of them. The data show some 200,000 clones, over 70% seen once. The specimen was peripheral blood. The source of these receptors is a woman in her 70s with acute or convalescent COVID-19.

This clone was seen once. The chain recombines TRBV5-1 with TRBJ2-2, with 7 bases identical to TRBD1. CDR1 is SGHRS and CDR2 is YFSETQ in the germline V gene. The ends lost 7 bases at V and 1 base at J; junction bases unmatched: 7. This CDR3 region has 15 residues. CDR3 protein: CASRYSGGNTGELFF. DNA of the CDR3: TGCGCCAGCCGTTATTCAGGGGGGAACACCGGGGAGCTGTTTTTT.

The chain is built from TRBV11-1 and TRBJ1-4; 8 bases are shared with TRBD1. Trimming took 5 bases from V and 6 from J; bases not matched to a gene: 8. Per the germline V gene, CDR1 is SGHAT and CDR2 is FQDESV (reference sequence). The CDR3 contains 15 residues. The CDR3 loop reads CASSPRTGTDEKLFF. Written as DNA, the CDR3 is TGTGCCAGCAGCCCCCGGACAGGGACGGATGAAAAACTGTTTTTT.

The CDR3 loop reads CASSQGKSGTEAFF. The CDR3 DNA is TGTGCCAGCAGCCAAGGAAAAAGCGGGACTGAAGCTTTCTTT. The rearrangement uses TRBV3-1 (or the pseudogene TRBV3-2) and TRBJ1-1; no reliable D call. The CDR3 runs 14 residues. The germline V gene encodes CDR1 LGHDT and CDR2 YNNKEL (reference sequence). The V end was cut by 1 base, the J end by 5 bases, with 11 bases between.

The gene calls are TRBV30 and TRBJ2-3; 14 bases fit TRBD2. The CDR3 has 15 residues. CDR1 is GTSNPN and CDR2 is SVGIG in the germline V gene (reference sequence). Trimming took 3 bases from V and 4 from J; bases not matched to a gene: 3. The CDR3 region is CAWRGTSGRSDTQYF. In DNA, the CDR3 is TGTGCCTGGAGGGGGACTAGCGGGAGATCAGATACGCAGTATTTT. The full variable domain, with the rest looked up from reference TRBV30 and TRBJ2-3, is SQTIHQWPATLVQPVGSPLSLECTVEGTSNPNLYWYRQAAGRGLQLLFYSVGIGQISSEVPQNLSASRPQDRQFILSSKKLLLSDSGFYLCAWRGTSGRSDTQYFGPGTRLTVL.

This clone was detected once. The chain uses TRBV5-6 and TRBJ2-6; perhaps TRBD1 as D (5 bases). Per germline, CDR1 SGHDT and CDR2 YYEEEE. This CDR3 contains 16 residues. V was clipped by 0 bases and J by 4 bases, with 11 bases between them. DNA of the CDR3: TGTGCCAGCAGCTTGGGGGGCCTCGGCGGGGCCAACGTCCTGACTTTC. Protein: CASSLGGLGGANVLTF. The whole variable domain, remainder taken from reference TRBV5-6 and TRBJ2-6, is DAGVTQSPTHLIKTRGQQVTLRCSPKSGHDTVSWYQQALGQGPQFIFQYYEEEERQRGNFPDRFSGHQFPNYSSELNVNALLLGDSALYLCASSLGGLGGANVLTFGAGSRLTVL.

The chain uses TRBV6-5 and TRBJ1-6; no reliable D call. Trimming cost V 9 bases and J 8 bases, with 11 bases left between them. The CDR3 covers 12 residues. Germline-derived CDR1 and CDR2 are MNHEY and SVGAGI. Written as DNA, the CDR3 is TGTGCCAGTAGTCGACTGGATTCACCCCTCCACTTT. It encodes CASSRLDSPLHF.

This clone has only a few counts. The CDR3 nucleotides are TGCGCCAGCAGTCAGACAGGGGGCAATGAAAAACTGTTTTTT. Encoded protein: CASSQTGGNEKLFF. V usage is TRBV5-1 and J usage is TRBJ1-4, with 10 positions matching TRBD1. V trimming: 5 bases; J trimming: 5 bases; junction bases outside the gene matches: 3. This CDR3 spans 14 amino acids. In germline, CDR1 is SGHRS, CDR2 YFSETQ.

CDR3 loop: CASSHRTGSMTGNTIYF. The DNA for the CDR3 is TGTGCCAGCAGCCACCGGACAGGGTCGATGACTGGAAACACCATATATTTT. The chain combines TRBV7-9 with TRBJ1-3, with 8 bases matching TRBD1. Trimming removed 5 bases from V and 2 bases from J; junction bases left unmatched: 11. Germline CDR1 is SEHNR and CDR2 is FQNEAQ (reference sequence). This CDR3 is built from 17 residues. The full variable domain, with the rest looked up from reference TRBV7-9 and TRBJ1-3, is DTGVSQNPRHKITKRGQNVTFRCDPISEHNRLYWYRQTLGQGPEFLTYFQNEAQLEKSRLLSDRFSAERPKGSFSTLEIQRTEQGDSAMYLCASSHRTGSMTGNTIYFGEGSWLTVV.

The chain uses TRBV27 and TRBJ2-7, with TRBD1 as a possible D gene (6 bases). Trimming took 6 bases from V and 4 from J, leaving 19 bases between them. Looked up from germline, CDR1 is MNHEY and CDR2 is SMNVEV (reference sequence). The CDR3 is made up of 15 amino acids. Here the CDR3 reads CASSDLQGLKYEQYF. The CDR3 DNA sequence: TGTGCCAGCAGCGACCTACAGGGATTAAAATACGAGCAGTACTTC.

The chain employs TRBV28 and TRBJ2-2, with 9 bases aligning to TRBD1. In germline, CDR1 is MDHEN, CDR2 SYDVKM. V gave up 5 bases and J gave up 3 bases; unmatched junction bases: 7. The CDR3 sequence is 16 residues long. Here the CDR3 reads CASSPTWTGDTGELFF. CDR3 nucleotide sequence: TGTGCCAGCAGTCCCACCTGGACAGGGGACACCGGGGAGCTGTTTTTT.

This clone occurred a few times. The V gene is TRBV11-2, the J gene TRBJ1-2; D call uncertain. The CDR3 has 15 amino acids. Germline V gene data show CDR1 as SGHAT and CDR2 as FQNNGV. Trimming stripped 0 bases from V and 5 bases from J, with 13 bases between. CDR3 nucleotides: TGTGCCAGCAGCTTAGATGGAGGAGGGCATTATGGCTACACCTTC. This gives the protein CASSLDGGGHYGYTF.

This sequence joins TRBV2 and TRBJ1-4; D might be TRBD1 (5 bases). V was trimmed by 1 base and J by 7 bases, leaving 13 bases between them. The CDR3 covers 15 residues. Germline V lookup: CDR1 SNHLY, CDR2 FYNNEI. The CDR3 loop is CASSEGNPGGEKLFF. For the CDR3, the DNA is TGTGCCAGCAGTGAAGGGAACCCGGGGGGTGAAAAACTGTTTTTT.

V usage is TRBV28 and J usage is TRBJ1-1, with no clear D. Trimming cost V 2 bases and J 1 base, with 2 bases left between them. The CDR3 is 12 amino acids. Germline V gene sequence: CDR1 MDHEN, CDR2 SYDVKM. CDR3 coding DNA: TGTGCCAGCAGTTTACAGAACACTGAAGCTTTCTTT. It yields the protein CASSLQNTEAFF.

The CDR3 region is CASSQILRVWEQYF. CDR3 sequence (DNA): TGTGCCAGCAGCCAAATTCTCAGGGTCTGGGAGCAGTACTTC. The genes are TRBV3-1 (or the pseudogene TRBV3-2) and TRBJ2-7, with D maybe TRBD1 (5 bases). Germline V gene data show CDR1 as LGHDT and CDR2 as YNNKEL (reference sequence). This CDR3 has 14 amino acids. V lost 2 bases to trimming and J lost 7 bases, with 15 bases between them.

The V call is TRBV25-1, the J call TRBJ2-7; D is undetermined. Per germline, CDR1 MGHDK and CDR2 SYGVNS. Trimming pared 1 base from V and 2 bases from J, leaving 6 bases between. The CDR3 is 13 residues long. The CDR3 sequence is CASSEWQTYEQYF. Written as DNA, the CDR3 is TGTGCCAGCAGTGAATGGCAGACCTACGAGCAGTACTTC.

This chain connects TRBV27 to TRBJ2-1, with 12 positions matching TRBD2. Germline V CDR1 and CDR2: MNHEY, SMNVEV (reference sequence). The CDR3 runs to 17 residues. The J segment lost 7 bases and the V segment lost 6 bases, leaving 13 bases of the junction unmatched. CDR3 in amino acids: CASSSRLGLAGRNEQFF. In DNA form, the CDR3 reads TGTGCCAGCAGCTCCCGTTTAGGACTAGCGGGAAGAAATGAGCAGTTCTTC.

The genes are TRBV18 and TRBJ1-1; 11 bases line up with TRBD1. The CDR3 totals 14 residues. V dropped 8 bases and J dropped 3; count of bases not matched to a gene: 5. Looked up from germline, CDR1 is KGHSH and CDR2 is LQKENI. CDR3 sequence (DNA): TGTGCCAGCCAGGGACAGGGGGGTGACACTGAAGCTTTCTTT. Its translation: CASQGQGGDTEAFF.